This T cell receptor beta chain comes out of a study of high-grade serous ovarian cancer treatment subgroups. The tumor samples were collected prior to definitive surgery or chemotherapy. Study-level results: Same-patient tumor repertoires overlapped at roughly 0.095 to 0.8; different patients barely overlapped. TCR clonal relatedness correlated positively with neoantigen level.

Clones were sequenced by immunoSEQ multiplex PCR, and TCRdb holds only the in-frame ones, with some missing. The sample lists over 14,000 clones; about nine tenths were seen once. This CDR3 is built from 15 residues. Germline CDR1 is KGHSH and CDR2 is LQKENI. Trimming removed 0 bases from V and 3 bases from J, with 10 bases in between. As concerns this clone: As yet, its antigen is unknown.

Sequencing input: tumor tissue. The receptor comes from a human donor with high-grade serous ovarian cancer. V usage is TRBV18 and J usage is TRBJ2-3; no reliable D call. The CDR3 loop is CASSPPDRRTDTQYF. CDR3 in DNA: TGTGCCAGCTCACCACCGGACCGAAGGACAGATACGCAGTATTTT. Looking up the rest from reference TRBV18 and TRBJ2-3 gives the full variable domain: NAGVMQNPRHLVRRRGQEARLRCSPMKGHSHVYWYRQLPEEGLKFMVYLQKENIIDESGMPKERFSAEFPKEGPSILRIQQVVRGDSAAYFCASSPPDRRTDTQYFGPGTRLTVL.